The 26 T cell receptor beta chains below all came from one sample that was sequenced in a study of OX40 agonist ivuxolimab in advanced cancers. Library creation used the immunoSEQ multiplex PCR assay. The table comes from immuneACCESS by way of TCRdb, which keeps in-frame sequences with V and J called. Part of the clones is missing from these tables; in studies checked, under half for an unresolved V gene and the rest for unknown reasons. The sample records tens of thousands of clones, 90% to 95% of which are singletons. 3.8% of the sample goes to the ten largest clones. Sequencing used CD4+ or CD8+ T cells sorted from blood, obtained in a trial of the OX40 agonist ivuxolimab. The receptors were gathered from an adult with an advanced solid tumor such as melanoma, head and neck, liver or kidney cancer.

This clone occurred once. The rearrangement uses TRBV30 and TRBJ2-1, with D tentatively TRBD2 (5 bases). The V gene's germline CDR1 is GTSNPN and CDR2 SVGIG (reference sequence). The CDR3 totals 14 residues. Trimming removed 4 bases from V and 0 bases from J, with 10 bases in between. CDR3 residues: CAWTRGSSYNEQFF. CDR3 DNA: TGTGCCTGGACCCGAGGGAGCTCCTACAATGAGCAGTTCTTC.

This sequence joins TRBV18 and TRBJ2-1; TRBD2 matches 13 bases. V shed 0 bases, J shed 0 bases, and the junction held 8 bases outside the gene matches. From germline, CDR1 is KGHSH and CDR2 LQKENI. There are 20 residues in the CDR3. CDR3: CASSPPGPGLAGSSYNEQFF. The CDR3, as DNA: TGTGCCAGCTCACCACCGGGCCCGGGACTAGCGGGAAGCTCCTACAATGAGCAGTTCTTC. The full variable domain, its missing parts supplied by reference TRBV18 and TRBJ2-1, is NAGVMQNPRHLVRRRGQEARLRCSPMKGHSHVYWYRQLPEEGLKFMVYLQKENIIDESGMPKERFSAEFPKEGPSILRIQQVVRGDSAAYFCASSPPGPGLAGSSYNEQFFGPGTRLTVL.

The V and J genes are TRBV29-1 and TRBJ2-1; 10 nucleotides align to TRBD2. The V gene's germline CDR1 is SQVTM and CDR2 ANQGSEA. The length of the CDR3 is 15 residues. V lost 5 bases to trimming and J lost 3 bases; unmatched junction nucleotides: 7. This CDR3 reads CSVRGLAGDYNEQFF. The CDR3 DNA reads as TGCAGCGTTCGGGGGCTAGCGGGAGACTACAATGAGCAGTTCTTC.

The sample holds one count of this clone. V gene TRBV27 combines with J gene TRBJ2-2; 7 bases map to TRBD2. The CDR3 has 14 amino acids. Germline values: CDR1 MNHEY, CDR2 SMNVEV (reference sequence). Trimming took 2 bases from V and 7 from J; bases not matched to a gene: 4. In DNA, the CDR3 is TGTGCCAGCAGTTTAGGGACTACGAACGGGGAGCTGTTTTTT. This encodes CASSLGTTNGELFF.

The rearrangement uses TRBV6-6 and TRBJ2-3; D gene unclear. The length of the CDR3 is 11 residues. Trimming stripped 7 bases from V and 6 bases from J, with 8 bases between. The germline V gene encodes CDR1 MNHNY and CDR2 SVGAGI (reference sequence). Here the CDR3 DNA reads TGTGCCAGCACCCCCGGTGATACGCAGTATTTT. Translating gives CASTPGDTQYF.

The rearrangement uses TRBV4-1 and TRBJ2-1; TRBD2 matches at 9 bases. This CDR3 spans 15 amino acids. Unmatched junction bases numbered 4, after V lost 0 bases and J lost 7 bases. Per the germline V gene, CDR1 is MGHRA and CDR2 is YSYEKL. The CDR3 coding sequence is TGCGCCAGCAGCCAAGATCCCCTAGCGGGGAATGAGCAGTTCTTC. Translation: CASSQDPLAGNEQFF.

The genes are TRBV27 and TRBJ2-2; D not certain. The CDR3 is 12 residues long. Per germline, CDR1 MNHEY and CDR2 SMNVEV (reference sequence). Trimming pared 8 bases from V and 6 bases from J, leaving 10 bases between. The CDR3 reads CASGVQPGELFF. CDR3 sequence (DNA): TGTGCCAGCGGGGTCCAGCCCGGGGAGCTGTTTTTT.

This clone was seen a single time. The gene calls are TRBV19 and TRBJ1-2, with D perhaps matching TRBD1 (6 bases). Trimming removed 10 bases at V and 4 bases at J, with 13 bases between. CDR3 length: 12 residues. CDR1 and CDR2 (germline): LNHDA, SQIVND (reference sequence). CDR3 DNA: TGTGCCACTTCGACAGGAGGCTATGGCTACACCTTC. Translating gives CATSTGGYGYTF.

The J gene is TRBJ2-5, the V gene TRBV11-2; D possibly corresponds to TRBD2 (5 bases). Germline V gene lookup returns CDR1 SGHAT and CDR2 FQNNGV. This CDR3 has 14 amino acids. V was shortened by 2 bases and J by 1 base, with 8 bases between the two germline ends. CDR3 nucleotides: TGTGCCAGCAGCTTAATGACTATCCAAGAGACCCAGTACTTC. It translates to CASSLMTIQETQYF.

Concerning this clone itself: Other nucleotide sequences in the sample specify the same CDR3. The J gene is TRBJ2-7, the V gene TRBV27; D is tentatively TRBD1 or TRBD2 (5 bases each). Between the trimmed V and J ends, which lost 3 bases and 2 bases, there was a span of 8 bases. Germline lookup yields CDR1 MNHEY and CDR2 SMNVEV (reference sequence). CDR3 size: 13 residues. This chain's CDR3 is CASSLGVAYEQYF. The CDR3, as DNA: TGTGCCAGCAGTTTGGGGGTCGCCTACGAGCAGTACTTC.

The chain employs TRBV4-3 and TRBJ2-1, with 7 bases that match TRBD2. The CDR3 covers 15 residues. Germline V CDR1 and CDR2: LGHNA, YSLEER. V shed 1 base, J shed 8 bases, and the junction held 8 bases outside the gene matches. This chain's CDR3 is CASSQGPGGTDEQFF. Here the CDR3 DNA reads TGCGCCAGCAGCCAAGGACCGGGAGGAACCGATGAGCAGTTCTTC.

CDR3 amino acids: CASSQDAGEQYF. As DNA, the CDR3 is TGTGCCAGCAGCCAAGATGCGGGGGAGCAGTACTTC. The chain is built from TRBV4-2 and TRBJ2-7; tentatively, D is TRBD2 (6 bases). V was trimmed by 0 bases and J by 7 bases, leaving 7 bases between them. The CDR3 runs 12 residues. CDR1 and CDR2 from the germline V gene are LGHNA and YNFKEQ.

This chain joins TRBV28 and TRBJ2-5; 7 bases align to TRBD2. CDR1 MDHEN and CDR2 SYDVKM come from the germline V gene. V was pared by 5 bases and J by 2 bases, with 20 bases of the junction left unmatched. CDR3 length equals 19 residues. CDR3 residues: CASSTTSASPAPLQETQYF. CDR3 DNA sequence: TGTGCCAGCAGTACCACTAGCGCTTCCCCCGCTCCCCTTCAAGAGACCCAGTACTTC.

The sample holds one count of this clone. CDR3 residues: CASSPGNYEQYF. Here the CDR3 DNA reads TGTGCCAGCTCACCGGGGAACTACGAGCAGTACTTC. This chain connects TRBV18 to TRBJ2-7; D remains ambiguous. The ends were cut back, 3 bases at V and 3 bases at J, with 6 bases in the middle. Per the germline V gene, CDR1 is KGHSH and CDR2 is LQKENI. The CDR3 runs to 12 residues.

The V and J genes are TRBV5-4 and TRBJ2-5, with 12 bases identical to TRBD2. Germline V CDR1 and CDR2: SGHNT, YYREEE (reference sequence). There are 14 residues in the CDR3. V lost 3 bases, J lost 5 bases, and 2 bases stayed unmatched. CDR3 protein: CASSWTSGTETQYF. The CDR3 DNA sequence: TGTGCCAGCAGCTGGACTAGCGGGACGGAGACCCAGTACTTC.

The CDR3 is CSVDLSTPSETQYF. The DNA for the CDR3 is TGCAGCGTTGACCTATCGACCCCGTCGGAGACCCAGTACTTC. V and J are TRBV29-1 and TRBJ2-5, with D unresolved. CDR3 length: 14 residues. The V gene lost 3 bases and the J gene lost 5 bases, with 16 bases spanning the gap. Germline CDR1 reads SQVTM; CDR2 reads ANQGSEA.

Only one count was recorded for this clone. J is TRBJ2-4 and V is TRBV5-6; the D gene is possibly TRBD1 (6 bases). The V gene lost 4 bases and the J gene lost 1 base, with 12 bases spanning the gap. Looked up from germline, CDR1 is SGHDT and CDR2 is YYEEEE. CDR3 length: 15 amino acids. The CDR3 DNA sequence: TGTGCCAGCAGCATAGCAGGGGTGGCCAAAAACATTCAGTACTTC. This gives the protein CASSIAGVAKNIQYF. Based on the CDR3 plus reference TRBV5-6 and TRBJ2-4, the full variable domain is DAGVTQSPTHLIKTRGQQVTLRCSPKSGHDTVSWYQQALGQGPQFIFQYYEEEERQRGNFPDRFSGHQFPNYSSELNVNALLLGDSALYLCASSIAGVAKNIQYFGAGTRLSVL.

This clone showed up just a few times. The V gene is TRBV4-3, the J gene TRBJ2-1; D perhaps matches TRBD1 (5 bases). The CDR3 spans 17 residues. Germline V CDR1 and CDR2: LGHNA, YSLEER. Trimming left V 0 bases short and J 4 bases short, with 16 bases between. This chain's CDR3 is CASSQDSAVGAYNEQFF. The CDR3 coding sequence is TGCGCCAGCAGCCAAGATAGTGCAGTAGGGGCTTACAATGAGCAGTTCTTC.

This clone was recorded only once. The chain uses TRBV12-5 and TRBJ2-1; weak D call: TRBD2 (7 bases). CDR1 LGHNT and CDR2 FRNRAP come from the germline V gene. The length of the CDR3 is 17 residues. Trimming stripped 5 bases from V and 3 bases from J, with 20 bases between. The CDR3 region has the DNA TGTGCTAGTGGTCAACCCCGAACAGGGAGGGACTACAATGAGCAGTTCTTC. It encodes CASGQPRTGRDYNEQFF.

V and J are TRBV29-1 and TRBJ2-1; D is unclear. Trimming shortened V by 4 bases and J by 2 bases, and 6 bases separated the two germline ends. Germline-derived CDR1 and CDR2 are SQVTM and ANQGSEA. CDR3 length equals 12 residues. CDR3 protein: CSVVGAYNEQFF. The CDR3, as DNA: TGCAGCGTTGTTGGTGCCTACAATGAGCAGTTCTTC.

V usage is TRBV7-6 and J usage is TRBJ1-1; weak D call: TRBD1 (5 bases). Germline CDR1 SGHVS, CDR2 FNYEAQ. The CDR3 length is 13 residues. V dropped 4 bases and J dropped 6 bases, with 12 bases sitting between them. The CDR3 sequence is CASSSGYPPEAFF. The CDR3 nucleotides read TGTGCCAGCAGCTCAGGGTATCCCCCTGAAGCTTTCTTT.

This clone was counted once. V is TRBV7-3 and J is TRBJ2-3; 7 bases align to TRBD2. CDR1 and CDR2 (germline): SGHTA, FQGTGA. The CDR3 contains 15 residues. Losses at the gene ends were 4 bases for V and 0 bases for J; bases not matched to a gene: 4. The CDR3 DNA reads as TGTGCCAGCAGCTACGGACTAGGGAGCACAGATACGCAGTATTTT. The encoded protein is CASSYGLGSTDTQYF.

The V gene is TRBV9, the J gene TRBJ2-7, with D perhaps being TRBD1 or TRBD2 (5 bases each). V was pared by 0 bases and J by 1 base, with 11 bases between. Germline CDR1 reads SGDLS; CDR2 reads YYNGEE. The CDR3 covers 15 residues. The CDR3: CASSVGWDGSYEQYF. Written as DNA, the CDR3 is TGTGCCAGCAGCGTAGGATGGGACGGGTCCTACGAGCAGTACTTC.

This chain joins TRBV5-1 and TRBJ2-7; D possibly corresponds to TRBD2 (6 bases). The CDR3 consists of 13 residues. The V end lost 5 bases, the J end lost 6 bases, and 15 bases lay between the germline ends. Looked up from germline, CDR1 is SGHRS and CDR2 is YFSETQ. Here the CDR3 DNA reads TGCGCCAGCAGGGAGGGCGTCTCGGGCGAGCAGTACTTC. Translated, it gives CASREGVSGEQYF. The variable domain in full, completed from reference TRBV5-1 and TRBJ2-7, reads KAGVTQTPRYLIKTRGQQVTLSCSPISGHRSVSWYQQTPGQGLQFLFEYFSETQRNKGNFPGRFSGRQFSNSRSEMNVSTLELGDSALYLCASREGVSGEQYFGPGTRLTVT.

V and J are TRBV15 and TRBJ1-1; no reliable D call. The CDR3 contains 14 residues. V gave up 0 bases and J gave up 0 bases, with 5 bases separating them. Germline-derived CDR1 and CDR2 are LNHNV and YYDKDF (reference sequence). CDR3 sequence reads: CATSRDRVNTEAFF. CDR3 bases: TGTGCCACCAGCAGAGACCGGGTGAACACTGAAGCTTTCTTT.

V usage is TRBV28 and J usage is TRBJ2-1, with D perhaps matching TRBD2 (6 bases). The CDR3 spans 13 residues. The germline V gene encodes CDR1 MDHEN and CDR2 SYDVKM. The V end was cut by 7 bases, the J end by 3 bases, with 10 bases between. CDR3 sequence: CASMRDNYNEQFF. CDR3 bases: TGTGCCAGCATGCGGGATAACTACAATGAGCAGTTCTTC.